This T cell receptor (beta chain) was observed in a study of shared clonotypes between healthy human individuals. Study-wide findings and caveats: The generation probabilities recorded for non-shared clonotypes fell below those of clonotypes shared by all four donors. Larger richness was generally estimated for naive than memory subsets.

The ends lost 3 bases at V and 5 bases at J; junction bases unmatched: 5. The CDR3 spans 16 residues. In germline, CDR1 is SGHTA, CDR2 FQGNSA. This clone came up a few times. Its antigen is undetermined. Every immunoSEQ plate was one replicate of a subset's evenly spread DNA. Data came from immunoSEQ multiplex PCR; TCRdb stores just in-frame clones and leaves some out. The table records 2 million to 2.5 million clones, approximately 95% of them present only once. This sequence joins TRBV7-2 and TRBJ2-1, with TRBD2 matching over 12 bases. The receptor was isolated from a man aged 18 to 30 in good health. The sample consisted of naive CD4+ T cells sorted from blood. Sample subset: CD45RA+ positively selected. The CDR3 sequence is CASSLTSGSGNNEQFF. CDR3 nucleotides: TGTGCCAGCAGCTTGACTAGCGGGAGTGGAAACAATGAGCAGTTCTTC.